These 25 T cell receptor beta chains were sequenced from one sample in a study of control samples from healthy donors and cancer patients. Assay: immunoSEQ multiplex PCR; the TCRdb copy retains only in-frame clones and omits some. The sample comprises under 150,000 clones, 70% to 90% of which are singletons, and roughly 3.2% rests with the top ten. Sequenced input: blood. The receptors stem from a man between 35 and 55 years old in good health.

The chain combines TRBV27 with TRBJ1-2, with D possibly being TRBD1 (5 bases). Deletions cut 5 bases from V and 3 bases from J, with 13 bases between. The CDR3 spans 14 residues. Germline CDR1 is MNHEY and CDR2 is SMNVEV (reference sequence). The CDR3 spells CASSATDSYYGYTF. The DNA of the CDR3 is TGTGCCAGCAGTGCCACCGACAGTTACTATGGCTACACCTTC.

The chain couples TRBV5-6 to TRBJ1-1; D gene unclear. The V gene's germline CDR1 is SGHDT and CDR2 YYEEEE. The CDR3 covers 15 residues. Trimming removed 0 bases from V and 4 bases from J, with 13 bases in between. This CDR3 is CASSLAFRTLTEAFF. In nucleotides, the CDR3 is TGTGCCAGCAGCTTGGCCTTTAGAACACTCACTGAAGCTTTCTTT.

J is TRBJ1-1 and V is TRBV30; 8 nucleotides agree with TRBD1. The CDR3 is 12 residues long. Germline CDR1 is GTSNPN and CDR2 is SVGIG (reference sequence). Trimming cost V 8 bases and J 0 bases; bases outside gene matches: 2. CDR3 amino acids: CAGQGMNTEAFF. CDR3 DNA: TGTGCCGGACAGGGAATGAACACTGAAGCTTTCTTT.

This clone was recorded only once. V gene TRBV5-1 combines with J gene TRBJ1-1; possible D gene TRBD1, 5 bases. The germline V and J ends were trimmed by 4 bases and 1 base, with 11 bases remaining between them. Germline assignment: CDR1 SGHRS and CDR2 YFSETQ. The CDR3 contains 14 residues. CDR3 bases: TGCGCCAGCAGCCCTACAGGCTCGAACACTGAAGCTTTCTTT. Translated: CASSPTGSNTEAFF.

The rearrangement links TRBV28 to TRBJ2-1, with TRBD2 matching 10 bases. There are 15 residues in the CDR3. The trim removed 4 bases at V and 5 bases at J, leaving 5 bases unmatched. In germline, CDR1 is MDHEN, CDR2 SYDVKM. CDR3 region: CASSSSGGGNNEQFF. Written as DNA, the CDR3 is TGTGCCAGCAGTTCTAGCGGGGGAGGCAACAATGAGCAGTTCTTC.

CDR3 bases: TGCAGCGTCCAGGGACAGGGGGCCTACGAGCAGTACTTC. Translation: CSVQGQGAYEQYF. This chain joins TRBV29-1 and TRBJ2-7, with 11 bases that match TRBD1. Germline assignment: CDR1 SQVTM and CDR2 ANQGSEA. The CDR3 contains 13 residues. The V gene end was trimmed by 6 bases and the J gene end by 2 bases; junction bases not matched to a gene: 3.

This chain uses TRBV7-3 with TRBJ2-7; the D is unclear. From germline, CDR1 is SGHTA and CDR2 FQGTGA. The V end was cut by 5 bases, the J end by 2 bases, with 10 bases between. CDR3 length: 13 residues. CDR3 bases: TGTGCCAGCAGCCGCGGTGCTCCCTACGAGCAGTACTTC. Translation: CASSRGAPYEQYF.

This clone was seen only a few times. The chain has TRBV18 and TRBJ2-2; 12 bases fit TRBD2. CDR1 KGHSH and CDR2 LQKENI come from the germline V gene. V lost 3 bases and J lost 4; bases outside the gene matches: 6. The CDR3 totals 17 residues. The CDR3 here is CASSPGLAGTSTGELFF. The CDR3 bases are TGTGCCAGCTCACCCGGACTAGCGGGGACTTCCACCGGGGAGCTGTTTTTT.

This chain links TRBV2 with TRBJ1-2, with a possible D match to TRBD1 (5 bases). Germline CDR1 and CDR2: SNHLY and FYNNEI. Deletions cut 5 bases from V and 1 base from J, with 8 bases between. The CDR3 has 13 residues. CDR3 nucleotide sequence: TGTGCCAGCAGTCCCGACAGTAACTATGGCTACACCTTC. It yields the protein CASSPDSNYGYTF.

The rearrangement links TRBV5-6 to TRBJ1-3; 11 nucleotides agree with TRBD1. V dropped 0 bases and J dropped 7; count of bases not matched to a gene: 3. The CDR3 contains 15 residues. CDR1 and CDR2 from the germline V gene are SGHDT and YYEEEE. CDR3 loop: CASSLAGTGGNTIYF. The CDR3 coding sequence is TGTGCCAGCAGCTTGGCCGGGACAGGGGGTAACACCATATATTTT.

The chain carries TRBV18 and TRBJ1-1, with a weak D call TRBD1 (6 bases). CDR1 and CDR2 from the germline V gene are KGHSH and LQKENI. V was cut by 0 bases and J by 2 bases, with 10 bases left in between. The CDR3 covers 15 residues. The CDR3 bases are TGTGCCAGCTCACCACCGGGCGGGGGCAACACTGAAGCTTTCTTT. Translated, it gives CASSPPGGGNTEAFF. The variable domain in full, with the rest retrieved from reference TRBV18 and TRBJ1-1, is NAGVMQNPRHLVRRRGQEARLRCSPMKGHSHVYWYRQLPEEGLKFMVYLQKENIIDESGMPKERFSAEFPKEGPSILRIQQVVRGDSAAYFCASSPPGGGNTEAFFGQGTRLTVV.

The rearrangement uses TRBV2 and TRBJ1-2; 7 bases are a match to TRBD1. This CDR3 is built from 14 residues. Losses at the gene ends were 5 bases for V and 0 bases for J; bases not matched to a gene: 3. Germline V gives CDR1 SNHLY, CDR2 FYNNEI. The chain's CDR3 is CASSTGQSNYGYTF. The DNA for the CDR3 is TGTGCCAGCAGTACGGGACAGTCTAACTATGGCTACACCTTC.

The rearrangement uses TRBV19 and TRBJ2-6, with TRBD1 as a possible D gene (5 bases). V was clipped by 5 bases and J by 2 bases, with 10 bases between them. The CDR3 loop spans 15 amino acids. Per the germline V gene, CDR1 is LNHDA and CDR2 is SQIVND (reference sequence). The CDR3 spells CASSPWGAGANVLTF. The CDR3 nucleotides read TGTGCCAGTAGTCCCTGGGGCGCTGGGGCCAACGTCCTGACTTTC.

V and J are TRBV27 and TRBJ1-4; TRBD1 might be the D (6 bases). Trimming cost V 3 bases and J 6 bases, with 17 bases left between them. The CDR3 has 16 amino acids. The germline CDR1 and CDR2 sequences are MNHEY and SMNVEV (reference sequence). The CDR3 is CASSLSVGGGDEKLFF. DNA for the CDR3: TGTGCCAGCAGTTTGAGTGTCGGGGGCGGCGATGAAAAACTGTTTTTT.

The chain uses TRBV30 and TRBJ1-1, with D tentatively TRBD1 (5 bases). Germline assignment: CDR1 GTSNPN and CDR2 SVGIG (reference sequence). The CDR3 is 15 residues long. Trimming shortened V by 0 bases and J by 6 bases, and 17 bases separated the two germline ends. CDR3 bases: TGTGCCTGGAGTGTGAGGGGAACCCGGGGCGCTGAAGCTTTCTTT. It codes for CAWSVRGTRGAEAFF.

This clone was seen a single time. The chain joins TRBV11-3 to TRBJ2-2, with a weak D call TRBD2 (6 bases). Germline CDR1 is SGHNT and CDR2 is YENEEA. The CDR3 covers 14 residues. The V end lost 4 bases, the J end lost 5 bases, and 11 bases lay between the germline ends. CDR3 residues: CASSSRRGTGELFF. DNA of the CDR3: TGTGCCAGCAGCTCCCGACGGGGGACCGGGGAGCTGTTTTTT.

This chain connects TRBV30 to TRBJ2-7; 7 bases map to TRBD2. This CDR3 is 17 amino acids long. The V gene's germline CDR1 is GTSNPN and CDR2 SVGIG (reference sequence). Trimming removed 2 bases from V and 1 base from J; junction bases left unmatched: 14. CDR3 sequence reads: CAWSPVRGFGVSYEQYF. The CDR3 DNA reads TGTGCCTGGAGTCCTGTGCGGGGGTTCGGGGTGTCCTACGAGCAGTACTTC. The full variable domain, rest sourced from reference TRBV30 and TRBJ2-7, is SQTIHQWPATLVQPVGSPLSLECTVEGTSNPNLYWYRQAAGRGLQLLFYSVGIGQISSEVPQNLSASRPQDRQFILSSKKLLLSDSGFYLCAWSPVRGFGVSYEQYFGPGTRLTVT.

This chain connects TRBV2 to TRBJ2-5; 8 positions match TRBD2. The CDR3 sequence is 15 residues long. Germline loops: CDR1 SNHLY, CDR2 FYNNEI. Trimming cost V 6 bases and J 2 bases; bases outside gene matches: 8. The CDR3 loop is CASRVGGGQQETQYF. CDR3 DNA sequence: TGTGCCAGCAGAGTCGGCGGGGGGCAACAAGAGACCCAGTACTTC.

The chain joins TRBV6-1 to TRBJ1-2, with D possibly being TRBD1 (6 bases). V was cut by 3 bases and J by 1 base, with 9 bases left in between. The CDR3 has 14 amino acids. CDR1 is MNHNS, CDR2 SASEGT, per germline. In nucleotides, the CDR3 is TGTGCCAGCAGTGAGGGGGGGCTTAACTATGGCTACACCTTC. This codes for CASSEGGLNYGYTF.

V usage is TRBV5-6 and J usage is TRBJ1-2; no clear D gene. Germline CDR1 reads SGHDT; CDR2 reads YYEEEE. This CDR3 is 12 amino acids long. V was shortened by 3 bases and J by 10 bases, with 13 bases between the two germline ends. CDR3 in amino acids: CASSSGPKVYTF. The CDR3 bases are TGTGCCAGCAGCTCGGGTCCTAAAGTCTACACCTTC.

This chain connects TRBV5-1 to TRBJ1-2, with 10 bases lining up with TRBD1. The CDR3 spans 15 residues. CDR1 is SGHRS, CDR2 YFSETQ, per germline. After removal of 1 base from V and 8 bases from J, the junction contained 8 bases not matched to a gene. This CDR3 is CASSLSRQGAGGYTF. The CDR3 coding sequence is TGCGCCAGCAGCTTGAGCAGACAGGGGGCCGGAGGCTACACCTTC.

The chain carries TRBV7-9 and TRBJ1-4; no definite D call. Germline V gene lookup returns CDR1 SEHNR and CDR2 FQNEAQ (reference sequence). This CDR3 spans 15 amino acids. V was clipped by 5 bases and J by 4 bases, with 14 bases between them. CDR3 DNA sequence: TGTGCCAGCAGCGATGACATGGAAATTAATGAAAAACTGTTTTTT. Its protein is CASSDDMEINEKLFF.

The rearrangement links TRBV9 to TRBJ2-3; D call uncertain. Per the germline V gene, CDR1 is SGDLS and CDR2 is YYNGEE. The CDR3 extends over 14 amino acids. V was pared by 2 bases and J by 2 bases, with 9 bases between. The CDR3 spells CASSVWGDTDTQYF. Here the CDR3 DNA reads TGTGCCAGCAGCGTCTGGGGTGACACAGATACGCAGTATTTT.

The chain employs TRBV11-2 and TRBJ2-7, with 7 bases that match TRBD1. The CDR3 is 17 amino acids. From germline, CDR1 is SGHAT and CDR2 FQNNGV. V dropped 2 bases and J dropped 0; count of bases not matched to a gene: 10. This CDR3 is CASSLSAGGIDSYEQYF. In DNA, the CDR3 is TGTGCCAGCAGCTTATCGGCAGGGGGAATTGACTCCTACGAGCAGTACTTC. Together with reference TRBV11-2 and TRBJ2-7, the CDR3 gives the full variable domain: EAGVAQSPRYKIIEKRQSVAFWCNPISGHATLYWYQQILGQGPKLLIQFQNNGVVDDSQLPKDRFSAERLKGVDSTLKIQPAKLEDSAVYLCASSLSAGGIDSYEQYFGPGTRLTVT.

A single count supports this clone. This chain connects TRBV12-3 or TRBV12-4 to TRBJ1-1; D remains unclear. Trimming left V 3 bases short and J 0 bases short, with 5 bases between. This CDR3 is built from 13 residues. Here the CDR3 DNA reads TGTGCCAGCAGTTTCGTCATGAACACTGAAGCTTTCTTT. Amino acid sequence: CASSFVMNTEAFF.